The rows below give T cell receptor beta chains drawn from one sample of a study of PD-1 blockade in classical Hodgkin lymphoma. Profiled with immunoSEQ multiplex PCR; TCRdb holds only in-frame clones, not every one. In the table there are 50,000 to 65,000 clones, 70% to 90% of which are singletons. The source was peripheral blood mononuclear cells (PBMCs), collected before the second cycle of nivolumab. The receptor set was obtained from a human donor with classical Hodgkin lymphoma. Each CDR3 is given with its conserved first and last residue. The D gene is left open where the match is weak. Part of the rows lack a size; the others show once, few, many or a class for expanded clones.

v_gene: TRBV5-1; abundance: -; d_gene: TRBD1; j_gene: TRBJ1-6; CDR3aa: CASSLDGQVYSPLHF; CDR3nt: TGCGCCAGCAGCTTGGACGGACAGGTCTATTCACCCCTCCACTTT
v_gene: TRBV5-1; abundance: -; d_gene: -; j_gene: TRBJ2-1; CDR3aa: CASSLVGRNSYNEQFF; CDR3nt: TGCGCCAGCAGCTTGGTAGGCCGAAACTCCTACAATGAGCAGTTCTTC
v_gene: TRBV2; abundance: -; d_gene: TRBD1; j_gene: TRBJ2-5; CDR3aa: CASTDGTEGWGETQYF; CDR3nt: TGTGCCAGCACCGACGGGACAGAGGGGTGGGGGGAGACCCAGTACTTC
v_gene: TRBV6-6; abundance: -; d_gene: -; j_gene: TRBJ1-1; CDR3aa: CASSLRGPSDTEAFF; CDR3nt: TGTGCCAGCAGTCTCAGAGGACCTAGTGACACTGAAGCTTTCTTT
v_gene: TRBV6-6; abundance: -; d_gene: TRBD1; j_gene: TRBJ1-1; CDR3aa: CASRNRGRLDTEAFF; CDR3nt: TGTGCCAGCAGGAACAGGGGGCGACTGGACACTGAAGCTTTCTTT
v_gene: TRBV29-1; abundance: -; d_gene: -; j_gene: TRBJ2-5; CDR3aa: CSVTTRIQTQYF; CDR3nt: TGCAGCGTTACCACCAGGATACAGACCCAGTACTTC
v_gene: TRBV5-1; abundance: once; d_gene: TRBD1; j_gene: TRBJ1-5; CDR3aa: CASSLGGTGGNQPQHF; CDR3nt: TGCGCCAGCAGCTTGGGCGGGACAGGGGGCAATCAGCCCCAGCATTTT
v_gene: TRBV30; abundance: once; d_gene: TRBD2; j_gene: TRBJ2-1; CDR3aa: CAWTMTSGGAYEQFF; CDR3nt: TGTGCCTGGACCATGACTAGCGGGGGGGCCTATGAGCAGTTCTTC
v_gene: TRBV10-3; abundance: -; d_gene: TRBD1; j_gene: TRBJ1-5; CDR3aa: CAIRDWDRRPSNQPQHF; CDR3nt: TGTGCCATCAGGGATTGGGACAGGCGTCCGAGCAATCAGCCCCAGCATTTT
v_gene: TRBV4-1; abundance: -; d_gene: -; j_gene: TRBJ2-2; CDR3aa: CASSSPVTSTGELFF; CDR3nt: TGCGCCAGCAGCTCGCCCGTTACTAGCACCGGGGAGCTGTTTTTT
v_gene: TRBV25-1; abundance: -; d_gene: -; j_gene: TRBJ1-1; CDR3aa: CASSDTRLNTEAFF; CDR3nt: TGTGCCAGCAGTGACACCCGCCTGAACACTGAAGCTTTCTTT
v_gene: TRBV6-6; abundance: -; d_gene: TRBD2; j_gene: TRBJ2-5; CDR3aa: CAGRGGAIETQYF; CDR3nt: TGTGCCGGACGCGGGGGGGCCATAGAGACCCAGTACTTC
v_gene: TRBV2; abundance: -; d_gene: -; j_gene: TRBJ1-6; CDR3aa: CASSGREEYSPLHF; CDR3nt: TGTGCCAGCAGTGGGAGGGAAGAGTATTCACCCCTCCACTTT
v_gene: TRBV6-6; abundance: -; d_gene: TRBD1; j_gene: TRBJ1-2; CDR3aa: CASSYGTGYSYGYTF; CDR3nt: TGTGCCAGCAGTTACGGGACAGGGTATTCCTATGGCTACACCTTC
v_gene: TRBV5-1; abundance: -; d_gene: -; j_gene: TRBJ1-1; CDR3aa: CASSTGTLNTEAFF; CDR3nt: TGCGCCAGCAGCACCGGGACGCTGAACACTGAAGCTTTCTTT
v_gene: TRBV27; abundance: -; d_gene: -; j_gene: TRBJ2-3; CDR3aa: CASSLVDERGTQYF; CDR3nt: TGTGCCAGCAGTTTGGTAGACGAGAGGGGTACGCAGTATTTT
v_gene: TRBV5-8; abundance: -; d_gene: -; j_gene: TRBJ1-2; CDR3aa: CASIQRYGYTF; CDR3nt: TGTGCCAGCATCCAGAGATATGGCTACACCTTC
v_gene: TRBV5-1; abundance: -; d_gene: -; j_gene: TRBJ1-1; CDR3aa: CASSGQMNTEAFF; CDR3nt: TGCGCCAGCAGTGGACAGATGAACACTGAAGCTTTCTTT
v_gene: TRBV28; abundance: once; d_gene: -; j_gene: TRBJ1-4; CDR3aa: CASSPQTRQEKLFF; CDR3nt: TGTGCCAGCAGTCCCCAAACGAGGCAGGAAAAACTGTTTTTT
v_gene: TRBV2; abundance: -; d_gene: -; j_gene: TRBJ2-1; CDR3aa: CASKRLFDNEQFF; CDR3nt: TGTGCCAGTAAAAGGCTATTCGACAATGAGCAGTTCTTC
v_gene: TRBV6-5; abundance: -; d_gene: -; j_gene: TRBJ1-3; CDR3aa: CASEMGGSSGNTIYF; CDR3nt: TGTGCCAGCGAGATGGGAGGAAGCTCTGGAAACACCATATATTTT
v_gene: TRBV7-9; abundance: -; d_gene: TRBD1; j_gene: TRBJ1-2; CDR3aa: CASSPSGTGENYGYTF; CDR3nt: TGTGCCAGCAGTCCATCCGGGACAGGGGAAAACTATGGCTACACCTTC
v_gene: TRBV11-2; abundance: -; d_gene: -; j_gene: TRBJ2-1; CDR3aa: CASSPPAGPRGNEQFF; CDR3nt: TGTGCCAGCAGCCCTCCGGCGGGACCCAGGGGGAATGAGCAGTTCTTC
v_gene: TRBV6-5; abundance: -; d_gene: TRBD2; j_gene: TRBJ2-2; CDR3aa: CASSSRLAGTAGELFF; CDR3nt: TGTGCCAGCAGTTCCCGACTAGCGGGGACCGCTGGGGAGCTGTTTTTT
v_gene: TRBV7-9; abundance: -; d_gene: TRBD1; j_gene: TRBJ1-2; CDR3aa: CASSFSGTGGSGGYTF; CDR3nt: TGTGCCAGCAGCTTTTCCGGGACAGGGGGCTCGGGCGGCTACACCTTC
v_gene: TRBV28; abundance: once; d_gene: -; j_gene: TRBJ1-5; CDR3aa: CASRGPNQPQHF; CDR3nt: TGTGCCAGCAGGGGGCCGAATCAGCCCCAGCATTTT
v_gene: TRBV10-3; abundance: -; d_gene: -; j_gene: TRBJ1-5; CDR3aa: CAISLVPGYQPQHF; CDR3nt: TGTGCCATCAGCCTGGTGCCCGGTTACCAGCCCCAGCATTTT
v_gene: TRBV6-5; abundance: -; d_gene: -; j_gene: TRBJ1-2; CDR3aa: CASSYSRAEPYYGYTF; CDR3nt: TGTGCCAGCAGTTACTCGAGGGCAGAACCGTACTATGGCTACACCTTC
v_gene: TRBV5-1; abundance: -; d_gene: -; j_gene: TRBJ1-1; CDR3aa: CASSLVNTEAFF; CDR3nt: TGCGCCAGCAGCTTGGTGAACACTGAAGCTTTCTTT
v_gene: TRBV10-2; abundance: few; d_gene: -; j_gene: TRBJ1-6; CDR3aa: CASTGGAVGSPLHF; CDR3nt: TGCGCCAGCACTGGGGGGGCGGTCGGATCACCCCTCCACTTT